These 27 T cell receptor beta chains were all obtained from the same sample, sequenced in a study of OX40 agonist ivuxolimab in advanced cancers. Profiling relied on immunoSEQ multiplex PCR, and the TCRdb table lists in-frame clones only, not all of them. This sample has 55,000 to 75,000 clones, with about nine tenths found just once. This specimen was CD4+ or CD8+ T cells sorted from blood, taken in a trial of the OX40 agonist ivuxolimab. These receptors originate from an adult with an advanced solid tumor such as melanoma, head and neck, liver or kidney cancer.

The V call is TRBV18, the J call TRBJ1-2; 7 positions agree with TRBD1. The J segment lost 4 bases and the V segment lost 2 bases, leaving 1 base of the junction unmatched. This CDR3 is built from 13 residues. Germline V gene lookup returns CDR1 KGHSH and CDR2 LQKENI. The CDR3 nucleotides read TGTGCCAGCTCACCAGGGACAGCCTATGGCTACACCTTC. It yields the protein CASSPGTAYGYTF.

J is TRBJ2-5 and V is TRBV14; D is unresolved. Trimming cost V 1 base and J 5 bases, with 11 bases left between them. The CDR3 consists of 14 residues. Germline loops: CDR1 SGHDN, CDR2 FVKESK. DNA of the CDR3: TGTGCCAGCAGCCAAGGGCTCCGCCGGGAGACCCAGTACTTC. Translating it yields CASSQGLRRETQYF.

The chain uses TRBV10-2 and TRBJ1-1; D is uncertain. The CDR3 loop spans 14 amino acids. Per the germline V gene, CDR1 is WSHSY and CDR2 is SAAADI. The V gene lost 6 bases and the J gene lost 3 bases, with 14 bases spanning the gap. Here the CDR3 DNA reads TGCGCCAGCAGGAGGACTGCGACGGACACTGAAGCTTTCTTT. It codes for CASRRTATDTEAFF.

V and J are TRBV28 and TRBJ1-2; D is uncertain. The CDR3 is 12 residues long. Trimming cost V 4 bases and J 8 bases, with 11 bases left between them. Germline V gene sequence: CDR1 MDHEN, CDR2 SYDVKM. The CDR3 region has the DNA TGTGCCAGCAGTTCCCGTCACGGCGGCTACACCTTC. Translated: CASSSRHGGYTF.

The chain has TRBV9 and TRBJ2-5, with D perhaps TRBD2 (6 bases). Per germline, CDR1 SGDLS and CDR2 YYNGEE. This CDR3 is built from 15 residues. V lost 4 bases, J lost 5 bases, and 18 bases lay in between. In DNA, the CDR3 is TGTGCCAGCAGCCCCTCCGGGAGAATAGGGGAGACCCAGTACTTC. Its translation: CASSPSGRIGETQYF. Looking up the rest from reference TRBV9 and TRBJ2-5 gives the full variable domain: DSGVTQTPKHLITATGQRVTLRCSPRSGDLSVYWYQQSLDQGLQFLIQYYNGEERAKGNILERFSAQQFPDLHSELNLSSLELGDSALYFCASSPSGRIGETQYFGPGTRLLVL.

In its sample, this clone was seen once. This rearrangement joins TRBV2 to TRBJ1-6, with a possible D match to TRBD1 (5 bases). V was trimmed by 11 bases and J by 5 bases, leaving 13 bases between them. Germline V lookup: CDR1 SNHLY, CDR2 FYNNEI. This CDR3 is 13 amino acids long. The CDR3 spells CAGSGANNSPLHF. The CDR3 DNA reads as TGTGCCGGATCCGGGGCCAATAATTCACCCCTCCACTTT.

This chain links TRBV6-1 with TRBJ2-7, with 11 positions matching TRBD2. V shed 5 bases and J 1 base; nucleotides not matched to a gene: 4. Germline V gene data show CDR1 as MNHNS and CDR2 as SASEGT. The CDR3 is made up of 15 amino acids. In DNA, the CDR3 is TGTGCCAGCAGTTTCCTAGCGGGGGGTTCCTACGAGCAGTACTTC. Its translation is CASSFLAGGSYEQYF.

This rearrangement joins TRBV7-9 to TRBJ1-1; maybe TRBD1 (5 bases). V was trimmed by 6 bases and J by 2 bases, leaving 13 bases between them. The germline V gene has CDR1 SEHNR and CDR2 FQNEAQ (reference sequence). The CDR3 runs to 14 residues. CDR3 residues: CASSPRGRNTEAFF. CDR3 DNA sequence: TGTGCCAGCAGTCCCCGGGGCCGAAACACTGAAGCTTTCTTT.

V gene TRBV13 combines with J gene TRBJ1-6; 9 bases are a match to TRBD1. In germline, CDR1 is PRHDT, CDR2 FYEKMQ (reference sequence). Trimming cost V 4 bases and J 9 bases; bases outside gene matches: 7. The CDR3 covers 15 residues. CDR3 bases: TGTGCCAGCAGCTCTGCCGGGACAGGGCGTTCACCCCTCCACTTT. This translates into CASSSAGTGRSPLHF.

The chain links TRBV7-6 to TRBJ2-5; D is ambiguous. V was trimmed by 5 bases and J by 5 bases, leaving 9 bases between them. Germline loops: CDR1 SGHVS, CDR2 FNYEAQ. The CDR3 is 12 residues long. As DNA, the CDR3 is TGTGCCAGCAGCGGCGTCAGGGAGACCCAGTACTTC. Translated: CASSGVRETQYF. The full variable domain, its missing parts supplied by reference TRBV7-6 and TRBJ2-5, is GAGVSQSPRYKVTKRGQDVALRCDPISGHVSLYWYRQALGQGPEFLTYFNYEAQQDKSGLPNDRFSAERPEGSISTLTIQRTEQRDSAMYRCASSGVRETQYFGPGTRLLVL.

This sequence joins TRBV19 and TRBJ1-4; possibly TRBD1 for D (5 bases). The CDR3 contains 14 residues. Trimming pared 6 bases from V and 7 bases from J, leaving 15 bases between. The germline CDR1 and CDR2 sequences are LNHDA and SQIVND (reference sequence). DNA for the CDR3: TGTGCCAGTAGATATGGGTCCGGGGGTGAAAAACTGTTTTTT. Its protein product is CASRYGSGGEKLFF.

The rearrangement links TRBV6-1 to TRBJ2-2; 9 bases line up with TRBD1. The V gene's germline CDR1 is MNHNS and CDR2 SASEGT. Losses at the gene ends were 10 bases for V and 7 bases for J; bases not matched to a gene: 7. The CDR3 runs to 13 residues. CDR3 loop: CATGTGLRGELFF. CDR3 DNA sequence: TGTGCCACCGGGACAGGGCTGCGCGGGGAGCTGTTTTTT.

The rearrangement uses TRBV28 and TRBJ2-7; TRBD1 matches at 12 bases. Germline assignment: CDR1 MDHEN and CDR2 SYDVKM. The V gene end was trimmed by 3 bases and the J gene end by 6 bases; junction bases not matched to a gene: 6. The length of the CDR3 is 15 residues. DNA of the CDR3: TGTGCCAGCAGTTTGAGTGGGACAGGGGGCTTCGAGCAGTACTTC. Its protein is CASSLSGTGGFEQYF.

The chain is built from TRBV14 and TRBJ1-1; the match to TRBD1 covers 7 bases. There are 16 residues in the CDR3. The V gene end was trimmed by 1 base and the J gene end by 12 bases; junction bases not matched to a gene: 17. Germline-derived CDR1 and CDR2 are SGHDN and FVKESK. CDR3 amino acids: CASSQAGYEGARTPFF. As DNA, the CDR3 is TGTGCCAGCAGCCAAGCGGGTTATGAGGGGGCGCGTACGCCTTTCTTT.

V gene TRBV7-3 combines with J gene TRBJ2-1; D call uncertain. There are 13 residues in the CDR3. V gave up 1 base and J gave up 8 bases, with 9 bases separating them. In germline, CDR1 is SGHTA, CDR2 FQGTGA. The CDR3, as DNA: TGTGCCAGCAGCTTAAAAGCAATGGATGAGCAGTTCTTC. Protein sequence: CASSLKAMDEQFF.

This rearrangement joins TRBV18 to TRBJ1-1; possibly TRBD1 for D (5 bases). Germline CDR1 KGHSH, CDR2 LQKENI. Trimming cost V 0 bases and J 1 base, with 9 bases left between them. The CDR3 is made up of 15 amino acids. The CDR3 coding sequence is TGTGCCAGCTCACCACCTACAGGCTCGAACACTGAAGCTTTCTTT. It translates to CASSPPTGSNTEAFF.

The chain combines TRBV28 with TRBJ1-5; a weak D match, TRBD1 (5 bases). Germline V gives CDR1 MDHEN, CDR2 SYDVKM. V lost 4 bases and J lost 5, with 12 bases in between. The CDR3 runs 14 residues. This CDR3 is CASSSDRTYQPQHF. Written as DNA, the CDR3 is TGTGCCAGCAGTTCCGACAGAACATATCAGCCCCAGCATTTT.

In DNA form, the CDR3 reads TGCAGCGTTGAAGATCTGGATAACTATGGCTACACCTTC. It codes for CSVEDLDNYGYTF. This chain joins TRBV29-1 and TRBJ1-2; D is undetermined. The germline V and J ends were trimmed by 0 bases and 1 base, with 6 bases remaining between them. CDR1 SQVTM and CDR2 ANQGSEA come from the germline V gene. CDR3 length equals 13 residues.

The CDR3 nucleotides are TGTGCCAGTAGTGCTGGCGGGAGGGCCAAGTATACGCAGTATTTT. Translating it yields CASSAGGRAKYTQYF. J is TRBJ2-3 and V is TRBV19, with TRBD2 identical over 9 bases. CDR3 length: 15 amino acids. Losses at the gene ends were 5 bases for V and 7 bases for J; bases not matched to a gene: 10. CDR1 is LNHDA and CDR2 is SQIVND in the germline V gene (reference sequence).

This chain links TRBV11-2 with TRBJ2-1; no definite D call. This CDR3 is 15 amino acids long. Trimming took off 4 bases at V and 0 bases at J, with 10 bases between the two ends. Germline CDR1 reads SGHAT; CDR2 reads FQNNGV. CDR3 loop: CASSSRPSSYNEQFF. The CDR3 DNA reads as TGTGCCAGCAGCTCTCGTCCAAGCTCCTACAATGAGCAGTTCTTC. The whole variable domain, filled in from reference TRBV11-2 and TRBJ2-1, reads EAGVAQSPRYKIIEKRQSVAFWCNPISGHATLYWYQQILGQGPKLLIQFQNNGVVDDSQLPKDRFSAERLKGVDSTLKIQPAKLEDSAVYLCASSSRPSSYNEQFFGPGTRLTVL.

This chain connects TRBV5-1 to TRBJ1-4; TRBD1 agrees at 8 bases. V gave up 4 bases and J gave up 2 bases; unmatched junction bases: 4. The germline gives CDR1 SGHRS, CDR2 YFSETQ. This CDR3 is built from 15 residues. Here the CDR3 DNA reads TGCGCCAGCAGCCGGACAGGGAACACTAATGAAAAACTGTTTTTT. It codes for CASSRTGNTNEKLFF.

The V call is TRBV14, the J call TRBJ1-1, with D perhaps TRBD1 (6 bases). Germline values: CDR1 SGHDN, CDR2 FVKESK. The length of the CDR3 is 15 residues. V lost 4 bases to trimming and J lost 7 bases, with 19 bases between them. The CDR3 coding sequence is TGTGCCAGCAGCCCCCGCCGGGACAACCGCGTTGAAGCTTTCTTT. Its translation is CASSPRRDNRVEAFF.

The chain combines TRBV30 with TRBJ1-2; TRBD1 might be the D (5 bases). Germline V gene sequence: CDR1 GTSNPN, CDR2 SVGIG (reference sequence). This CDR3 is 16 amino acids long. The V gene lost 4 bases and the J gene lost 8 bases, with 26 bases spanning the gap. The CDR3 loop reads CAWTQGATGTFRGYTF. In nucleotides, the CDR3 is TGTGCCTGGACCCAAGGGGCTACAGGTACCTTCAGGGGCTACACCTTC.

The chain is built from TRBV5-1 and TRBJ2-3; weak D call: TRBD2 (5 bases). V was cut by 0 bases and J by 6 bases, with 11 bases left in between. Germline V CDR1 and CDR2: SGHRS, YFSETQ. This CDR3 has 14 residues. The CDR3 protein is CASSLGHASDTQYF. The CDR3 DNA reads as TGCGCCAGCAGCTTGGGACACGCTAGCGATACGCAGTATTTT. Variable domain in full (rest from reference TRBV5-1 and TRBJ2-3): KAGVTQTPRYLIKTRGQQVTLSCSPISGHRSVSWYQQTPGQGLQFLFEYFSETQRNKGNFPGRFSGRQFSNSRSEMNVSTLELGDSALYLCASSLGHASDTQYFGPGTRLTVL.

This clone was counted a few times. The chain carries TRBV7-3 and TRBJ2-1; 8 bases align to TRBD2. The junction had 1 base not matched to a gene; V was cut back by 3 bases and J by 0 bases. Germline CDR1 reads SGHTA; CDR2 reads FQGTGA. CDR3 length: 15 amino acids. The CDR3 reads CASSLGLGSYNEQFF. The CDR3 region has the DNA TGTGCCAGCAGCTTGGGACTAGGCTCCTACAATGAGCAGTTCTTC.

V and J are TRBV7-8 and TRBJ1-2; D is uncertain. V dropped 4 bases and J dropped 0 bases, with 9 bases sitting between them. Per germline, CDR1 SGHVS and CDR2 FQNEAQ. This CDR3 is 14 amino acids long. CDR3 sequence: CASSSQRPNYGYTF. The DNA of the CDR3 is TGTGCCAGCAGCTCACAGAGACCTAACTATGGCTACACCTTC.

The genes are TRBV5-1 and TRBJ2-7; D perhaps matches TRBD1 (5 bases). The CDR3 has 13 residues. Germline V gene data show CDR1 as SGHRS and CDR2 as YFSETQ. The V end was cut by 4 bases, the J end by 5 bases, with 13 bases between. The CDR3, as DNA: TGCGCCAGCAGCGTACAGGAAGGAAACGAGCAGTACTTC. Amino acids: CASSVQEGNEQYF.